The 14 T cell receptor beta chains below come from one sample, sequenced in a study of response to subunit inactivated influenza vaccine. MiXCR was run by TCRdb on the RT-PCR reads, yielding one entry per CDR3 protein. The table has more than 450,000 distinct CDR3 sequences, about 11% seen once; the top ten hold approximately 10%. These data were also reused for a study on T cells expressing NK-cell markers. That source notes: The authors made TCR beta cDNA libraries by 5'RACE template switching. This switching added a universal primer site and UMIs.

The starting material was PBMCs from blood, obtained on the day of vaccination. The receptors here all came from a man aged 50-60 years who received an inactivated influenza vaccine.

The V gene is TRBV4-2, the J gene TRBJ2-7; 9 bases agree with TRBD2. Trimming cost V 2 bases and J 6 bases; bases outside gene matches: 11. This CDR3 is 16 amino acids long. Germline loops: CDR1 LGHNA, CDR2 YNFKEQ. The CDR3 bases are TGTGCCAGCAGCCAACCCACCAGCGGGGGGCCACGCGAGCAGTACTTC. Translating gives CASSQPTSGGPREQYF.

This clonotype was seen ten or more times. The chain recombines TRBV28 with TRBJ2-3; 14 positions match TRBD2. After removal of 3 bases from V and 0 bases from J, the junction contained 14 bases not matched to a gene. The CDR3 totals 21 residues. Per germline, CDR1 MDHEN and CDR2 SYDVKM. CDR3: CASSFHQGLAGGSPSTDTQYF. The DNA of the CDR3 is TGTGCCAGCAGTTTTCACCAAGGACTAGCGGGAGGTTCGCCTAGCACAGATACGCAGTATTTT.

This clonotype was seen a handful of times. V gene TRBV29-1 combines with J gene TRBJ2-3, with D perhaps given as TRBD1 or TRBD2 (5 bases each). The CDR3 spans 14 residues. Trimming stripped 6 bases from V and 0 bases from J, with 13 bases between. Germline V gene sequence: CDR1 SQVTM, CDR2 ANQGSEA. The CDR3 here is CSVQGRYSTDTQYF. DNA for the CDR3: TGCAGCGTGCAGGGACGGTACAGCACAGATACGCAGTATTTT.

This clonotype has only a few counts. The CDR3 here is CSANDRDFSYEQYF. The CDR3, as DNA: TGCAGTGCAAACGACAGGGACTTCTCCTACGAGCAGTACTTC. This chain joins TRBV20-1 and TRBJ2-7; maybe TRBD1 (7 bases). V was cut by 6 bases and J by 0 bases, with 15 bases left in between. From germline, CDR1 is DFQATT and CDR2 SNEGSKA (reference sequence). The CDR3 contains 14 residues.

A few counts support this clonotype. The chain carries TRBV7-2 and TRBJ2-1, with 8 bases aligning to TRBD1. The ends lost 2 bases at V and 7 bases at J; junction bases unmatched: 13. Germline CDR1 is SGHTA and CDR2 is FQGNSA. The CDR3 spans 17 residues. CDR3: CASSLIPAGGAGNEQFF. The CDR3 DNA sequence: TGTGCCAGCAGCTTAATTCCCGCAGGGGGCGCCGGGAATGAGCAGTTCTTC.

This clonotype occurred a few times. The chain employs TRBV12-3 or TRBV12-4 and TRBJ1-2; 7 bases line up with TRBD1. Losses at the gene ends were 6 bases for V and 2 bases for J; bases not matched to a gene: 9. This CDR3 spans 15 amino acids. As DNA, the CDR3 is TGTGCCAGCAGCCCGACAGGGTCCATCAACTATGGCTACACCTTC. The encoded protein is CASSPTGSINYGYTF.

In this sample, this clonotype turned up a few times. The rearrangement links TRBV25-1 to TRBJ1-4; D may be TRBD1 (6 bases). V lost 6 bases to trimming and J lost 7 bases, with 12 bases between them. This CDR3 has 13 amino acids. Germline CDR1 and CDR2: MGHDK and SYGVNS. The CDR3 reads CASSYTGFEKLFF. The CDR3 bases are TGTGCCAGCAGCTATACAGGGTTTGAAAAACTGTTTTTT.

This clonotype has a handful of counts. The gene calls are TRBV4-2 and TRBJ2-1; 9 nucleotides match TRBD1. J gave up 7 bases and V 1 base, and 14 bases lay outside the gene matches. The CDR3 totals 18 residues. In germline, CDR1 is LGHNA, CDR2 YNFKEQ. The DNA for the CDR3 is TGTGCCAGCAGCCAAGGAGTGGGACAGGGAAGGGTGCGGAATGAGCAGTTCTTC. As protein: CASSQGVGQGRVRNEQFF.

The chain couples TRBV10-3 to TRBJ1-5; no clear D gene. The germline V gene encodes CDR1 ENHRY and CDR2 SYGVKD. The ends were cut back, 7 bases at V and 5 bases at J, with 12 bases in the middle. This CDR3 spans 13 amino acids. CDR3: CAINNGIDQPQHF. The CDR3 DNA sequence: TGTGCCATCAACAACGGGATCGATCAGCCCCAGCATTTT.

This clonotype was detected only a few times. The chain employs TRBV27 and TRBJ2-7; perhaps D is TRBD1 or TRBD2 (5 bases each). The germline V gene has CDR1 MNHEY and CDR2 SMNVEV (reference sequence). CDR3 length: 14 residues. V gave up 5 bases and J gave up 2 bases, with 13 bases separating them. The CDR3 DNA follows: TGTGCCAGCAGTCCAACCGGGACGGCCTACGAGCAGTACTTC. Translating gives CASSPTGTAYEQYF.

The genes are TRBV6-2 or TRBV6-3 and TRBJ2-7, with TRBD1 matching 7 bases. Germline CDR1 reads MNHEY; CDR2 reads SVGEGT. The CDR3 runs 15 residues. V was pared by 2 bases and J by 0 bases, with 4 bases of the junction left unmatched. The CDR3: CASSYGQGVSYEQYF. The CDR3 bases are TGTGCCAGCAGTTACGGCCAGGGGGTCTCCTACGAGCAGTACTTC.

To note about this clonotype: A read error may be the cause here, since a much bigger clone is one base away. V is TRBV9 and J is TRBJ2-1, with 10 positions matching TRBD1. Germline V CDR1 and CDR2: SGDLS, YYNGEE. The CDR3 spans 15 residues. The J segment lost 6 bases and the V segment lost 0 bases, leaving 3 bases of the junction unmatched. CDR3: CASSVGQGAFNEQFF. The CDR3 DNA follows: TGTGCCAGCAGCGTAGGACAGGGGGCTTTCAATGAGCAGTTCTTC. The entire variable domain, with the rest obtained from reference TRBV9 and TRBJ2-1, is as follows: DSGVTQTPKHLITATGQRVTLRCSPRSGDLSVYWYQQSLDQGLQFLIQYYNGEERAKGNILERFSAQQFPDLHSELNLSSLELGDSALYFCASSVGQGAFNEQFFGPGTRLTVL.

The CDR3, as DNA: TGTGCCAGCTCACCACCGTGGGGGGGTCGGTACGAGCAGTACTTC. It encodes CASSPPWGGRYEQYF. V usage is TRBV18 and J usage is TRBJ2-7; 7 bases fit TRBD2. After removal of 0 bases from V and 4 bases from J, the junction contained 6 bases not matched to a gene. In germline, CDR1 is KGHSH, CDR2 LQKENI. The CDR3 runs to 15 residues.

The rearrangement uses TRBV20-1 and TRBJ2-1; TRBD1 might be the D (6 bases). V shed 0 bases and J shed 4 bases, with 13 bases lying between them. From germline, CDR1 is DFQATT and CDR2 SNEGSKA (reference sequence). The CDR3 covers 15 residues. The CDR3 here is CSARDGQSIYNEQFF. CDR3 coding DNA: TGCAGTGCTAGAGACGGACAGTCCATATACAATGAGCAGTTCTTC.